This T cell receptor beta chain comes out of a study of blood T cell repertoires in COVID-19. Study at large: The samples span acute and convalescent COVID-19 from the United States, Italy and Spain.

The data were produced by immunoSEQ multiplex PCR, yet TCRdb's version contains in-frame clones alone and is incomplete. The sample comprises around 62,000 clones, 85% of which are singletons, and roughly 24% rests with the top ten. Trimming took 2 bases from V and 6 from J, leaving 6 bases between them. Germline CDR1 and CDR2: SGHRS and YFSETQ. The CDR3 has 11 residues. V gene TRBV5-1 combines with J gene TRBJ2-7; D is uncertain. The TCR originated in a man aged 50 or older with acute or convalescent COVID-19. Sample: peripheral blood. This CDR3 reads CASSFSVEQYF. CDR3 bases: TGCGCCAGCAGCTTTTCCGTCGAGCAGTACTTC.